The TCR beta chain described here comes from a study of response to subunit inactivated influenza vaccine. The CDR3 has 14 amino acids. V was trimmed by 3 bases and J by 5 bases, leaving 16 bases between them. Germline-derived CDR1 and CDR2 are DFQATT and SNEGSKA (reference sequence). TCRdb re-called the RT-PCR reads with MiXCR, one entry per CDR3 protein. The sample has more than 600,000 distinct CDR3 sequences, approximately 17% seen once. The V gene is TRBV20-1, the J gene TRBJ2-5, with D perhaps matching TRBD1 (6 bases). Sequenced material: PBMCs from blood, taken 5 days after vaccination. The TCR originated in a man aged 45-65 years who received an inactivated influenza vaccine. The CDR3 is CSASSKQGRETQYF. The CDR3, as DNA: TGCAGTGCTAGTTCGAAACAGGGCCGGGAGACCCAGTACTTC.